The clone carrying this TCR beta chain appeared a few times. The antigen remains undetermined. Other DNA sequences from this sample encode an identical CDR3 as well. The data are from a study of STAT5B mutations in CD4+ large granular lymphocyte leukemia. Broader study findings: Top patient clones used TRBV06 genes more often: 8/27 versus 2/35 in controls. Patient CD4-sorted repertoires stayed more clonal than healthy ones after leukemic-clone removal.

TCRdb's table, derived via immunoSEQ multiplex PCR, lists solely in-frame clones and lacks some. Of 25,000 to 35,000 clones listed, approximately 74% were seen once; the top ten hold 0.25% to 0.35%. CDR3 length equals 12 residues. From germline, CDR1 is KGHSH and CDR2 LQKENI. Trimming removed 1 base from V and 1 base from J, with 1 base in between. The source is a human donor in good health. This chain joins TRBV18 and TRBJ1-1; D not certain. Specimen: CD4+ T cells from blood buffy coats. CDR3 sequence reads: CASSPQNTEAFF. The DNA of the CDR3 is TGTGCCAGCTCACCACAGAACACTGAAGCTTTCTTT. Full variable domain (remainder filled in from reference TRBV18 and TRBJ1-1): NAGVMQNPRHLVRRRGQEARLRCSPMKGHSHVYWYRQLPEEGLKFMVYLQKENIIDESGMPKERFSAEFPKEGPSILRIQQVVRGDSAAYFCASSPQNTEAFFGQGTRLTVV.